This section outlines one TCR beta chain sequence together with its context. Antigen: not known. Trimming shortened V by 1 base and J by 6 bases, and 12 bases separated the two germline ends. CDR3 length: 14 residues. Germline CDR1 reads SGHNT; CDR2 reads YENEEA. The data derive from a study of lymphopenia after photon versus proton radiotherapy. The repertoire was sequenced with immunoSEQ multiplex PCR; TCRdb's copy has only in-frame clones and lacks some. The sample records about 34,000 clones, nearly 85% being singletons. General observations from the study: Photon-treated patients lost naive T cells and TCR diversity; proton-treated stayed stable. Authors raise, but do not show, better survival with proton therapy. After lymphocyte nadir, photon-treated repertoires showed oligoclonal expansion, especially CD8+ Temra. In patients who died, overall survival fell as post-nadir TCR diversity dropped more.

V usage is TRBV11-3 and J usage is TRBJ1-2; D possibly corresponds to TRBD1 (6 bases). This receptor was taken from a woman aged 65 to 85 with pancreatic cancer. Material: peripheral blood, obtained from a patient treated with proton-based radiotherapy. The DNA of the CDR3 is TGTGCCAGCAGCTTAGCGCAGGGGAGCGATGGCTACACCTTC. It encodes CASSLAQGSDGYTF.